Listed below are T cell receptor beta chains from one sample, sequenced in a study of CXCR3-negative and CXCR3-positive naive CD8 T cells. TCRdb derives one entry per CDR3 protein from the 5' RACE reads, leaving out DNA. Its table lists roughly 120,000 distinct CDR3 sequences. Sequenced material: naive CXCR3+ CD8+ T cells from blood. The receptors originated from a human donor in good health. Some clones in this sample may be carry-over from other donors' samples. Both conserved end residues are part of each CDR3.

>TRBV10-2|TRBJ2-6
CASSVGSGANVLTF
>TRBV6-6|TRBJ2-5
CATGTPQETQYF
>TRBV6-6|TRBJ2-1
CASSYARAGGENNEQFF
>TRBV19|TRBJ2-1
CASSTYRYEQFF
>TRBV4-1|TRBJ2-2
CASSPRDLGLGGFTGELFF
>TRBV27|TRBJ2-1
CASSSGYPGVEQFF
>TRBV7-9|TRBJ1-4
CASSSPPEAGRQEKLFF
>TRBV20-1|TRBJ2-4
CSAEGGSGAKNIQYF
>TRBV6-5|TRBJ2-3
CASSYNSGGYTDTQYF
>TRBV7-9|TRBJ1-2
CASSLVPGYTF
>TRBV5-1|TRBJ1-1
CASSAELAGIAEAFF
>TRBV11-3|TRBJ2-1
CASSSSGQQDNEQFF
>TRBV6-1|TRBJ2-1
CASSFTQNGLANHNEQFF
>TRBV7-9|TRBJ2-3
CASRKTDTQYF
>TRBV12-3/TRBV12-4|TRBJ2-7
CASGWGYEQYF
>TRBV29-1|TRBJ2-7
CSTQTTYEQYF
>TRBV29-1|TRBJ2-1
CSVLSGVEQFF
>TRBV4-1|TRBJ2-1
CASSQDSQGINEQFF
>TRBV12-3/TRBV12-4|TRBJ1-5
CASSFNLRTSSNQPQHF
>TRBV6-5|TRBJ2-7
CASRLGQTYEQYF
>TRBV6-5|TRBJ1-1
CASSYSGEGTEAFF
>TRBV28|TRBJ2-3
CASSIRDRGGTDTQYF
>TRBV24-1|TRBJ1-2
CATSDQAGHGYTF
>TRBV29-1|TRBJ1-2
CSVEDRAPGYTF
>TRBV29-1|TRBJ2-1
CSVSGGGRAFYNEQFF
>TRBV20-1|TRBJ2-3
CSADPLGRGTDTQYF
>TRBV7-2|TRBJ1-6
CASSTYNSPLHF
>TRBV27|TRBJ2-7
CASSLGGLYEQYF
>TRBV7-6|TRBJ1-1
CASSLGDRGRDTEAFF
>TRBV6-2/TRBV6-3|TRBJ2-2
CASSPGQGFAGELFF
>TRBV11-3|TRBJ2-7
CASSEGLAYEQYF
>TRBV25-1|TRBJ2-1
CASISGNEQFF
>TRBV29-1|TRBJ2-7
CSVAGQGSYEQYF
>TRBV10-3|TRBJ2-1
CAISEMVAGGPARNEQFF
>TRBV20-1|TRBJ1-2
CSARYPGSYGYTF
>TRBV29-1|TRBJ2-1
CSVAVVGGEQFF
>TRBV7-2|TRBJ1-2
CASSSNPRGTERYGYTF
>TRBV5-1|TRBJ2-6
CASSLVAGAGANVLTF
>TRBV27|TRBJ2-5
CASSLYPWMAQYF
>TRBV12-3/TRBV12-4|TRBJ2-7
CASSLYRDEQYF
>TRBV5-4|TRBJ2-2
CASSYDRTGELFF
>TRBV20-1|TRBJ1-1
CSARATGFDTEAFF
>TRBV28|TRBJ1-2
CASSFRDRGLNYGYTF
>TRBV7-3|TRBJ2-5
CASSLLPGTEETQYF
>TRBV29-1|TRBJ2-7
CSVEWRGLAEQYF
>TRBV15|TRBJ2-1
CATSRDDRLGRNSYNEQFF
>TRBV4-1|TRBJ1-2
CASSQVGTLYGYTF
>TRBV9|TRBJ2-1
CASSVDGYNEQFF
>TRBV5-1|TRBJ2-3
CASSLRSSARWDDTQYF
>TRBV6-2/TRBV6-3|TRBJ2-1
CASSSWASYNEQFF
>TRBV29-1|TRBJ2-5
CSVETATGLIETQYF
>TRBV7-9|TRBJ2-7
CASSPRDRGDEQYF
>TRBV27|TRBJ2-3
CASSSAIAGVFAPQYF